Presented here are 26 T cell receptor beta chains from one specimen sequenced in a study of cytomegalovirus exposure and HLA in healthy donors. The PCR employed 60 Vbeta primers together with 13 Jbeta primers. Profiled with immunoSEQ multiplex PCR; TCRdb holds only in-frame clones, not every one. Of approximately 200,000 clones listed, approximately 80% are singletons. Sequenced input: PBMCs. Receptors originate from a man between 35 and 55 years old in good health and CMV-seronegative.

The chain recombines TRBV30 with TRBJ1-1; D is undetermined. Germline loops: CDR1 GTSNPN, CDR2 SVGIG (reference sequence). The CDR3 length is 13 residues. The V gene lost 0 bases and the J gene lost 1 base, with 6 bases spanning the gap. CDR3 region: CAWSVWQNTEAFF. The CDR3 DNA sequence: TGTGCCTGGAGTGTGTGGCAGAACACTGAAGCTTTCTTT. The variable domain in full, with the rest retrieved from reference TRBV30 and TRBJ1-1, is SQTIHQWPATLVQPVGSPLSLECTVEGTSNPNLYWYRQAAGRGLQLLFYSVGIGQISSEVPQNLSASRPQDRQFILSSKKLLLSDSGFYLCAWSVWQNTEAFFGQGTRLTVV.

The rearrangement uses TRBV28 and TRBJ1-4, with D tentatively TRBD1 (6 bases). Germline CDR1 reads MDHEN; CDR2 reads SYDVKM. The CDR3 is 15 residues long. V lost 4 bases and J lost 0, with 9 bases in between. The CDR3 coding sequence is TGTGCCAGCAGTTCACCAGGGGCAACTAATGAAAAACTGTTTTTT. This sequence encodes CASSSPGATNEKLFF.

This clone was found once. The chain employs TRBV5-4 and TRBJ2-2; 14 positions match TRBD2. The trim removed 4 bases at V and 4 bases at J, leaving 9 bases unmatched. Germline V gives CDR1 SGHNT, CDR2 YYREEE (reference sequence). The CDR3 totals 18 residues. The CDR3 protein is CASSPRLAGGSGTGELFF. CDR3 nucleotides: TGTGCCAGCAGCCCCCGACTAGCGGGGGGGTCGGGCACCGGGGAGCTGTTTTTT.

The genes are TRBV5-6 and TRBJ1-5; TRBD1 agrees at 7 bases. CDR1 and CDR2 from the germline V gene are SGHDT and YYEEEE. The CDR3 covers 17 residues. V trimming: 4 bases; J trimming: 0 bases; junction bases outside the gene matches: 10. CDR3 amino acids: CASSRPGQATSNQPQHF. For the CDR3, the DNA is TGTGCCAGCAGCCGTCCCGGACAGGCGACTAGCAATCAGCCCCAGCATTTT.

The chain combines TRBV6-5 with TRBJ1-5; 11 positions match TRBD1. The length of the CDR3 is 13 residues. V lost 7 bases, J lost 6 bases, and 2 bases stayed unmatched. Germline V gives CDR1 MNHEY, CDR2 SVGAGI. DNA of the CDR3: TGTGCCAGCATCGGACAGGGGGCTCAGCCCCAGCATTTT. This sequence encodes CASIGQGAQPQHF.

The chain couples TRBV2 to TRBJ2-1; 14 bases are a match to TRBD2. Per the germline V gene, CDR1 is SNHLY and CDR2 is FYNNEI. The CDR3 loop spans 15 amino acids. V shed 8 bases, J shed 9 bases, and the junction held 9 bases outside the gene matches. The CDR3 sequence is CASGPTSGRVAEQFF. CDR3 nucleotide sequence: TGTGCCAGCGGACCGACTAGCGGGAGGGTTGCTGAGCAGTTCTTC.

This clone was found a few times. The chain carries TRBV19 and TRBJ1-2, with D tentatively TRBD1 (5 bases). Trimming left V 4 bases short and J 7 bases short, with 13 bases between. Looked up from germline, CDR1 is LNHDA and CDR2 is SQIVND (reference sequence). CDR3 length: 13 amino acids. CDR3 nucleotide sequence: TGTGCCAGTAGTAGATCCCAGGGCTTTGGCTACACCTTC. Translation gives CASSRSQGFGYTF.

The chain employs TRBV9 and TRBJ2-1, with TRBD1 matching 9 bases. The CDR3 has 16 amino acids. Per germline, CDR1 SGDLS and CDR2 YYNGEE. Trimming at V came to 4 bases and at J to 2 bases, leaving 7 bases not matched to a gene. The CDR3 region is CASSLSGQGTYNEQFF. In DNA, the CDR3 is TGTGCCAGCAGCCTAAGCGGACAGGGGACCTACAATGAGCAGTTCTTC.

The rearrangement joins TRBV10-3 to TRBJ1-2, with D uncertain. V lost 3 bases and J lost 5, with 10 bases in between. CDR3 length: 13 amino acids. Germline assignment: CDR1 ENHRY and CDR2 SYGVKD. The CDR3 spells CAISETSNYGYTF. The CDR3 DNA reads TGTGCCATCAGTGAAACCAGTAATTATGGCTACACCTTC.

This chain's CDR3 is CASSEAGGSNEQFF. CDR3 nucleotide sequence: TGTGCCAGCAGTGAGGCGGGAGGGTCTAATGAGCAGTTCTTC. V usage is TRBV6-4 and J usage is TRBJ2-1, with 9 bases matching TRBD2. The CDR3 contains 14 residues. The junction had 4 bases not matched to a gene; V was cut back by 3 bases and J by 7 bases. CDR1 MRHNA and CDR2 SNTAGT come from the germline V gene.

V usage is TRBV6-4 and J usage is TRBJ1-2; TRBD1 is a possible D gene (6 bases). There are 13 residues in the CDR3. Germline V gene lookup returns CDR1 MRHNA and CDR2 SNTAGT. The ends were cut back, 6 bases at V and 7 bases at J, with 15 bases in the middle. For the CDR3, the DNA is TGTGCCAGCAGGTACGGACAGTTAAGTGGCTACACCTTC. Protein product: CASRYGQLSGYTF.

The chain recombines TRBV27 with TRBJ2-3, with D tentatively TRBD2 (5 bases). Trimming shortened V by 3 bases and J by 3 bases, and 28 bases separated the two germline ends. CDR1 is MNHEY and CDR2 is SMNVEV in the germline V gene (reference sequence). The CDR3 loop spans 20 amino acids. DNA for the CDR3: TGTGCCAGCAGTTTTAGTCCTCGCCGTATTGGCGGGTTGGGGACAGATACGCAGTATTTT. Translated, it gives CASSFSPRRIGGLGTDTQYF.

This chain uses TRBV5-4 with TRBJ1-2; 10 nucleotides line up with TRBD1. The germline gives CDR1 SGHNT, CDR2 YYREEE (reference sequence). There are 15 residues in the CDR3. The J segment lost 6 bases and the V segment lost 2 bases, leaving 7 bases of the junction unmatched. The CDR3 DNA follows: TGTGCCAGCAGCTTCGCGGACAGGGGGGGAAATGGCTACACCTTC. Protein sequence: CASSFADRGGNGYTF.

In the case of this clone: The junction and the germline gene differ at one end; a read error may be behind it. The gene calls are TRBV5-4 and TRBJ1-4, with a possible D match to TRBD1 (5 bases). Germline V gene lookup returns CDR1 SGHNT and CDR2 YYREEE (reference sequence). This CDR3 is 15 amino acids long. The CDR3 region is CASSPEGTGDEKLFF. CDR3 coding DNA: TGCGCCAGCAGCCCGGAGGGAACAGGAGATGAAAAACTGTTTTTT.

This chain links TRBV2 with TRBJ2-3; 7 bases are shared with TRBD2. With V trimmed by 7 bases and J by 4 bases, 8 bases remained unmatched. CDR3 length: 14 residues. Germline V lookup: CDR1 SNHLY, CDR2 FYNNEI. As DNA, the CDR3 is TGTGCCAGCATCGGGGAGGGAGGGCCAGATACGCAGTATTTT. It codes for CASIGEGGPDTQYF. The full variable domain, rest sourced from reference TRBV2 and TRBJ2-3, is EPEVTQTPSHQVTQMGQEVILRCVPISNHLYFYWYRQILGQKVEFLVSFYNNEISEKSEIFDDQFSVERPDGSNFTLKIRSTKLEDSAMYFCASIGEGGPDTQYFGPGTRLTVL.

The CDR3 here is CASSPGLAGGANTGELFF. DNA for the CDR3: TGTGCCAGCAGCCCGGGACTAGCGGGGGGTGCGAACACCGGGGAGCTGTTTTTT. The genes are TRBV4-2 and TRBJ2-2; 15 bases match TRBD2. CDR3 length equals 18 residues. V shed 4 bases, J shed 0 bases, and the junction held 3 bases outside the gene matches. The germline V gene encodes CDR1 LGHNA and CDR2 YNFKEQ.

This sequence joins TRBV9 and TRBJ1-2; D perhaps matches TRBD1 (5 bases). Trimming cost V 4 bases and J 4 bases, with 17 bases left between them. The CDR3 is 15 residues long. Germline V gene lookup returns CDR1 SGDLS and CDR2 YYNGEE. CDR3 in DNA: TGTGCCAGCAGCCAAGGGGAGGTGGGACCCTATGGCTACACCTTC. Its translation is CASSQGEVGPYGYTF.

This chain's CDR3 is CATRLGTGPYNEQFF. Here the CDR3 DNA reads TGTGCCACTCGGCTTGGGACAGGCCCGTACAATGAGCAGTTCTTC. The genes are TRBV6-5 and TRBJ2-1; TRBD1 matches 8 bases. The CDR3 sequence is 15 residues long. CDR1 and CDR2 from the germline V gene are MNHEY and SVGAGI. V trimming: 10 bases; J trimming: 4 bases; junction bases outside the gene matches: 12.

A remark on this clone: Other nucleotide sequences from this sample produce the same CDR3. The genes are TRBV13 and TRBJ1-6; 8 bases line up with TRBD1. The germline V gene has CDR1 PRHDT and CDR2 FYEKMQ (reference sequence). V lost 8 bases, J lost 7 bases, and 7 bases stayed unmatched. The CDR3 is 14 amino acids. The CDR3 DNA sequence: TGTGCCAGCCTTAGCAGGACAGGGAATTCACCCCTCCACTTT. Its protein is CASLSRTGNSPLHF. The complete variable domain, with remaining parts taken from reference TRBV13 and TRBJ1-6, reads AAGVIQSPRHLIKEKRETATLKCYPIPRHDTVYWYQQGPGQDPQFLISFYEKMQSDKGSIPDRFSAQQFSDYHSELNMSSLELGDSALYFCASLSRTGNSPLHFGNGTRLTVT.

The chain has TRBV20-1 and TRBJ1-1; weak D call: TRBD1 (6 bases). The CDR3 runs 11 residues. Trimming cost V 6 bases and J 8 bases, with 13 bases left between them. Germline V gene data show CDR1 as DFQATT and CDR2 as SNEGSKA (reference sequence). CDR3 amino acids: CSATYQGEAFF. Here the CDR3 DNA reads TGCAGTGCAACATATCAGGGGGAAGCTTTCTTT.

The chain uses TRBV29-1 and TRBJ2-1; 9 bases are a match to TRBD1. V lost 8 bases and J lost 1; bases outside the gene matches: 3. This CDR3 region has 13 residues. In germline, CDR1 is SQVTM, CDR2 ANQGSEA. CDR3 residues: CSCGQGSYNEQFF. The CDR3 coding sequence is TGCAGCTGCGGACAGGGGTCCTACAATGAGCAGTTCTTC.

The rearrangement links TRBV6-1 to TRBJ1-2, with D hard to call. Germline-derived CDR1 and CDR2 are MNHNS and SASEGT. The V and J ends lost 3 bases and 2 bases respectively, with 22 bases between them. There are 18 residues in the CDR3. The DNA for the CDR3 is TGTGCCAGCAGTGATACGGGTTTACGGTACATCTACAACTATGGCTACACCTTC. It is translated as CASSDTGLRYIYNYGYTF.

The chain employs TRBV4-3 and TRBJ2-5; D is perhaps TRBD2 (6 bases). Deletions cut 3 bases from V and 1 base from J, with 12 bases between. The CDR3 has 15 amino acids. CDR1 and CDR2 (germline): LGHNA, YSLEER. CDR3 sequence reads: CASSHTGTLQETQYF. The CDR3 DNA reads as TGCGCCAGCAGCCACACCGGGACTCTCCAAGAGACCCAGTACTTC.

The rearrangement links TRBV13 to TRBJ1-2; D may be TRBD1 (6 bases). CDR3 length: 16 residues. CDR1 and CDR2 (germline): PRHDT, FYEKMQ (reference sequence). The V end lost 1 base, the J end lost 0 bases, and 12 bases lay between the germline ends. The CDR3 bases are TGTGCCAGCAGCTTAGCTGGCAGGGGCCCTAACTATGGCTACACCTTC. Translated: CASSLAGRGPNYGYTF.

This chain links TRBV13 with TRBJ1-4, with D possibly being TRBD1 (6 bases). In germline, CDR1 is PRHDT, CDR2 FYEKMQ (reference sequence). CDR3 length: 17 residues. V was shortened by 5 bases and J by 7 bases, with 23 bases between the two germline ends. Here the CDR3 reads CASSVLGVRGRREKLFF. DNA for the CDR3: TGTGCCAGCAGCGTATTAGGTGTCAGGGGTCGCCGTGAAAAACTGTTTTTT.

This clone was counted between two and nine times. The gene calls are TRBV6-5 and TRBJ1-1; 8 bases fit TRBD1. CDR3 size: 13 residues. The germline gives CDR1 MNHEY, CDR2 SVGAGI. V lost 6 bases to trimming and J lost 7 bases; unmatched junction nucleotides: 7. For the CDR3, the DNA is TGTGCCAGCAGGGATCAGGGGGCTGGTGAAGCTTTCTTT. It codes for CASRDQGAGEAFF.